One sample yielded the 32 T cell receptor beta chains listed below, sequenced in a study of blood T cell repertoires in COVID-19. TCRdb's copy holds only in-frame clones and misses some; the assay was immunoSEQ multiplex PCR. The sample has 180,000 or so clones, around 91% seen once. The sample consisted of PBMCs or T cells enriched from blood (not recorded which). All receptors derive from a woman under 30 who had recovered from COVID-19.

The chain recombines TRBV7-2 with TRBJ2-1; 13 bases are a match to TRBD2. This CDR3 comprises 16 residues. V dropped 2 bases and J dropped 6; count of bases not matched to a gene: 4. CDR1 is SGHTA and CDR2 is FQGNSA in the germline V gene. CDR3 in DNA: TGTGCCAGCAGCTTATACGGACTAGCGGGAGCCAATGAGCAGTTCTTC. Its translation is CASSLYGLAGANEQFF. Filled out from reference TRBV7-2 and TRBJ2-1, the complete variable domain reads GAGVSQSPSNKVTEKGKDVELRCDPISGHTALYWYRQSLGQGLEFLIYFQGNSAPDKSGLPSDRFSAERTGGSVSTLTIQRTQQEDSAVYLCASSLYGLAGANEQFFGPGTRLTVL.

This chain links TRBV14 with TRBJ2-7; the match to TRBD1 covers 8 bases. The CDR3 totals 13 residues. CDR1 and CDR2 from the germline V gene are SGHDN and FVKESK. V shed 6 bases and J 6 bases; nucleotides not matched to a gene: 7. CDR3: CASRRTGTIEQYF. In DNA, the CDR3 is TGTGCCAGCAGACGGACAGGGACGATCGAGCAGTACTTC.

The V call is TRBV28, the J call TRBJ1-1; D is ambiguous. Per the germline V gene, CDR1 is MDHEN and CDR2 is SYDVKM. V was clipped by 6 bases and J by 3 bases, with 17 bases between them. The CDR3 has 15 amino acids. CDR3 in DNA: TGTGCCAGCAGCCGCTCGGGGTCCCGGCACACTGAAGCTTTCTTT. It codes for CASSRSGSRHTEAFF.

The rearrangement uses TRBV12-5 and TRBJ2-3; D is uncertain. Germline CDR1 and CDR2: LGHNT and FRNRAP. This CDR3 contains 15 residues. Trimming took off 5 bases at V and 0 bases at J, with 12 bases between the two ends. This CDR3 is CASGPPQRSTDTQYF. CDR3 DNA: TGTGCTAGTGGTCCACCTCAACGGAGCACAGATACGCAGTATTTT.

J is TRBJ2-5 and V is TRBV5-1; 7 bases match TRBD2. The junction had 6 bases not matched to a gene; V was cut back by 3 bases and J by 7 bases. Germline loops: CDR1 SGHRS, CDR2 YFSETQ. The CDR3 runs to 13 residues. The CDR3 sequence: CASSWGGSGTQYF. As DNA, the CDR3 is TGCGCCAGCAGCTGGGGGGGATCTGGGACCCAGTACTTC.

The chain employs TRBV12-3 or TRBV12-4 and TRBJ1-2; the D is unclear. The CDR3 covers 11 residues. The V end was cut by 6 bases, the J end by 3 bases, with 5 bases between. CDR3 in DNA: TGTGCCAGCAGGCTAGACTATGGCTACACCTTC. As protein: CASRLDYGYTF.

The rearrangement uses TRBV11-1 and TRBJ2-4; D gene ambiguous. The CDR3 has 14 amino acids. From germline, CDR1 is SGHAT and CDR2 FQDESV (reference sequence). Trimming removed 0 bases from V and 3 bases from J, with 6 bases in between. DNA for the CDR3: TGTGCCAGCAGCTTAGCTGGGCTCAAAAACATTCAGTACTTC. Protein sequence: CASSLAGLKNIQYF.

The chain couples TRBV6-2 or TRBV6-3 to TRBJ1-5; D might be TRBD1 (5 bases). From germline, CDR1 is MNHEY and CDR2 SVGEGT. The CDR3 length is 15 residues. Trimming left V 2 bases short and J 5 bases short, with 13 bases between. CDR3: CASSYGVRGYQPQHF. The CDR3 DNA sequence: TGTGCCAGCAGTTACGGGGTTAGGGGATATCAGCCCCAGCATTTT.

The CDR3 nucleotides are TGTGCCAGCAGCTTACCGACTGCGGGTGCGTCGGACTATGGCTACACCTTC. As protein: CASSLPTAGASDYGYTF. This rearrangement joins TRBV11-2 to TRBJ1-2, with unresolved D. Trimming took 2 bases from V and 3 from J, leaving 19 bases between them. The CDR3 length is 17 residues. CDR1 SGHAT and CDR2 FQNNGV come from the germline V gene.

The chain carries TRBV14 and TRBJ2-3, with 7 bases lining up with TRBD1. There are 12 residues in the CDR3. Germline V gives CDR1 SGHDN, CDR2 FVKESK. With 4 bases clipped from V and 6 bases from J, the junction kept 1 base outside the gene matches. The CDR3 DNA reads TGTGCCAGCAGCCTACAGGGGGATACGCAGTATTTT. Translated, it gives CASSLQGDTQYF.

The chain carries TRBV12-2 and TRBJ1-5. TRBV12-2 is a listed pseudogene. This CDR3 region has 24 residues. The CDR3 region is CASRFKLGGVEAGRKDVSNQPQHF. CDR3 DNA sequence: TGTGCAAGTCGCTTTAAACTTGGGGGGGTTGAGGCCGGCAGAAAGGATGTTAGCAATCAGCCCCAGCATTTT.

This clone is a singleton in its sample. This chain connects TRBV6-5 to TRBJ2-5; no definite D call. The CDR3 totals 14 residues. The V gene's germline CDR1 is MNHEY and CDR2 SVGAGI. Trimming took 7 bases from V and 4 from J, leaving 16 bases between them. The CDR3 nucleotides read TGTGCCAGCACCGCAACGCGTTCGGGAGAGACCCAGTACTTC. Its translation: CASTATRSGETQYF.

In DNA, the CDR3 is TGTGCCAGTAGACACCCCCGGCAGGTCGACTACAATGAGCAGTTCTTC. Translation: CASRHPRQVDYNEQFF. The chain uses TRBV19 and TRBJ2-1; no reliable D call. The CDR3 runs 16 residues. Germline assignment: CDR1 LNHDA and CDR2 SQIVND (reference sequence). Trimming pared 6 bases from V and 3 bases from J, leaving 18 bases between. Together with reference TRBV19 and TRBJ2-1, the CDR3 gives the full variable domain: DGGITQSPKYLFRKEGQNVTLSCEQNLNHDAMYWYRQDPGQGLRLIYYSQIVNDFQKGDIAEGYSVSREKKESFPLTVTSAQKNPTAFYLCASRHPRQVDYNEQFFGPGTRLTVL.

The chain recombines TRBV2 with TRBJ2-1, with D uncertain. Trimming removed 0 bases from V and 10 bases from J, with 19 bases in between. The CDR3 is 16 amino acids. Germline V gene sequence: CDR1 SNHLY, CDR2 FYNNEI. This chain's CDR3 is CASSEAGQSRSEEQFF. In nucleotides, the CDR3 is TGTGCCAGCAGTGAAGCAGGCCAATCGAGGTCAGAGGAGCAGTTCTTC.

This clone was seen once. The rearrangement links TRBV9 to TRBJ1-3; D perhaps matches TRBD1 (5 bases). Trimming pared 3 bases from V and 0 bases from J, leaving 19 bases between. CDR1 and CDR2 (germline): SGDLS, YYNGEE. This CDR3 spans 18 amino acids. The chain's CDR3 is CASSATVQGLSSGNTIYF. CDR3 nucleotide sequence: TGTGCCAGCAGCGCGACTGTTCAGGGCCTGAGCTCTGGAAACACCATATATTTT.

CDR3 bases: TGTGCCAGCAGCCGGCTAGCGGGATTAGGAAACGAGCAGTACTTC. The encoded protein is CASSRLAGLGNEQYF. J is TRBJ2-7 and V is TRBV6-5, with 9 bases lining up with TRBD2. This CDR3 region has 15 residues. Trimming cost V 6 bases and J 5 bases; bases outside gene matches: 11. CDR1 is MNHEY and CDR2 is SVGAGI in the germline V gene.

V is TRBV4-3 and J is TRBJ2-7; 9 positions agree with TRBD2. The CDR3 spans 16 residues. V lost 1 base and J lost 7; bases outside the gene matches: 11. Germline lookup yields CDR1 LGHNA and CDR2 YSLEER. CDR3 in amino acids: CASSQVAGGPSGEQYF. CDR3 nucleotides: TGCGCCAGCAGCCAAGTGGCGGGAGGGCCCTCGGGGGAGCAGTACTTC.

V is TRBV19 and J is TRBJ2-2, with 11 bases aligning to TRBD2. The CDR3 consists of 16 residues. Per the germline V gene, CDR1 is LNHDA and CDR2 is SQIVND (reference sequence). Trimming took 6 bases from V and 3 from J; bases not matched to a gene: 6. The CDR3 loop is CASRVAGGPDTGELFF. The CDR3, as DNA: TGTGCCAGTAGAGTAGCGGGAGGGCCAGACACCGGGGAGCTGTTTTTT. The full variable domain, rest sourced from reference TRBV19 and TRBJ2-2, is DGGITQSPKYLFRKEGQNVTLSCEQNLNHDAMYWYRQDPGQGLRLIYYSQIVNDFQKGDIAEGYSVSREKKESFPLTVTSAQKNPTAFYLCASRVAGGPDTGELFFGEGSRLTVL.

The CDR3: CASSSPRGIETQYF. The CDR3 bases are TGCGCCAGCAGCTCCCCCCGCGGGATAGAGACCCAGTACTTC. The J gene is TRBJ2-5, the V gene TRBV5-1, with D possibly TRBD2 on 6 matching bases. V lost 3 bases to trimming and J lost 4 bases, with 13 bases between them. The CDR3 spans 14 residues. CDR1 is SGHRS, CDR2 YFSETQ, per germline. Together with reference TRBV5-1 and TRBJ2-5, the CDR3 gives the full variable domain: KAGVTQTPRYLIKTRGQQVTLSCSPISGHRSVSWYQQTPGQGLQFLFEYFSETQRNKGNFPGRFSGRQFSNSRSEMNVSTLELGDSALYLCASSSPRGIETQYFGPGTRLLVL.

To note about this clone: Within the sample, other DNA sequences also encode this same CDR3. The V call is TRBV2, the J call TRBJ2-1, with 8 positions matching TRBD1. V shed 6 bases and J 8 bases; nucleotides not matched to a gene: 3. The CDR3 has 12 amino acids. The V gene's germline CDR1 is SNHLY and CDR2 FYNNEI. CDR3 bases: TGTGCCAGCAGGGACAGGGTTGATGAGCAGTTCTTC. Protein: CASRDRVDEQFF.

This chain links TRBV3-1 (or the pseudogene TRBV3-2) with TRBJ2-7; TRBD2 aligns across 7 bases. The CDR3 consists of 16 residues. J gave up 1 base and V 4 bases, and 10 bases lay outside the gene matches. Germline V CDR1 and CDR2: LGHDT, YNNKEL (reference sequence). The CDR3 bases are TGTGCCAGCAGCCCCAAAAAAAGAGCGGGGTCCTACGAGCAGTACTTC. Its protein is CASSPKKRAGSYEQYF.

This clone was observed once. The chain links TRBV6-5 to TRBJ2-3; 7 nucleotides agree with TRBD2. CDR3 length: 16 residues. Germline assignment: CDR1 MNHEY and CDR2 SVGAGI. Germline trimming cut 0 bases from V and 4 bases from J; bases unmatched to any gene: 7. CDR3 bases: TGTGCCAGCAGTTACTCCAGGACTAGTCTATCAGATACGCAGTATTTT. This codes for CASSYSRTSLSDTQYF.

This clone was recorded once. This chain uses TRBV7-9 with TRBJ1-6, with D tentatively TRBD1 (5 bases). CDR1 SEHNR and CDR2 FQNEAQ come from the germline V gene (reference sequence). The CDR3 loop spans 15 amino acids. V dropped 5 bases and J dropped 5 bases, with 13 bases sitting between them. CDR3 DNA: TGTGCCAGCAGCAGATTCGACAGTAATAATTCACCCCTCCACTTT. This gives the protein CASSRFDSNNSPLHF.

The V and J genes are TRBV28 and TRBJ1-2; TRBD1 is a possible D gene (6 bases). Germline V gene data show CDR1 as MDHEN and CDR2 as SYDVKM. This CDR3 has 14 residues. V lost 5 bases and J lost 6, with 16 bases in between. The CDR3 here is CASSRTAPRDGYTF. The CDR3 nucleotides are TGTGCCAGCAGTCGGACAGCCCCTCGAGATGGCTACACCTTC.

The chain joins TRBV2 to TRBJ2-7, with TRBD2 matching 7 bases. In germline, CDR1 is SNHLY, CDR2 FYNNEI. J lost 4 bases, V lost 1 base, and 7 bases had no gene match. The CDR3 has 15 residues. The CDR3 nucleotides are TGTGCCAGCAGTGAAGAGGCGGGAGTAGGGTACGAGCAGTACTTC. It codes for CASSEEAGVGYEQYF.

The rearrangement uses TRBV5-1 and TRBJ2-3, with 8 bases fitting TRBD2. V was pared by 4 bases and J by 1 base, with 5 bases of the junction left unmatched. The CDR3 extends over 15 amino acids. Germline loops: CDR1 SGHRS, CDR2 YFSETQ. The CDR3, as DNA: TGCGCCAGCAGCGTAACTAGCGGTGGCACAGATACGCAGTATTTT. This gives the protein CASSVTSGGTDTQYF.

CDR3 in amino acids: CASSIPPGYGYTF. In nucleotides, the CDR3 is TGTGCCAGTAGTATACCCCCCGGGTATGGCTACACCTTC. V usage is TRBV19 and J usage is TRBJ1-2; D is uncertain. The V end lost 2 bases, the J end lost 5 bases, and 9 bases lay between the germline ends. Per the germline V gene, CDR1 is LNHDA and CDR2 is SQIVND (reference sequence). The CDR3 runs 13 residues. The full variable domain, with the rest looked up from reference TRBV19 and TRBJ1-2, is DGGITQSPKYLFRKEGQNVTLSCEQNLNHDAMYWYRQDPGQGLRLIYYSQIVNDFQKGDIAEGYSVSREKKESFPLTVTSAQKNPTAFYLCASSIPPGYGYTFGSGTRLTVV.

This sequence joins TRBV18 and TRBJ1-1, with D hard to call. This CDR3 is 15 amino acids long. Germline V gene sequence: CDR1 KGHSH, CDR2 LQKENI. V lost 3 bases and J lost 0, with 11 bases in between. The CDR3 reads CASSPTPPLNTEAFF. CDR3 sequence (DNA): TGTGCCAGCTCACCGACACCCCCGTTGAACACTGAAGCTTTCTTT.

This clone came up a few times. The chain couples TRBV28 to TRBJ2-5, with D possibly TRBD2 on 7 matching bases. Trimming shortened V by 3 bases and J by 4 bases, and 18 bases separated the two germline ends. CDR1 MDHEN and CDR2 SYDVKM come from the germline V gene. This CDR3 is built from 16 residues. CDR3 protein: CASSLWTAGAGETQYF. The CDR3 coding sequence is TGTGCCAGCAGTTTGTGGACGGCGGGGGCTGGAGAGACCCAGTACTTC.

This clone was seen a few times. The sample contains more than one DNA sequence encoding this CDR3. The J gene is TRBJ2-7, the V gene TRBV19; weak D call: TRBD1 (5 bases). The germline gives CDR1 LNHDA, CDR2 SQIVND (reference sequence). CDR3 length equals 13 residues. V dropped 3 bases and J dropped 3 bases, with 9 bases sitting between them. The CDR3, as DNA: TGTGCCAGTAGTATGGTCAGGGACTACGAGCAGTACTTC. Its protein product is CASSMVRDYEQYF.

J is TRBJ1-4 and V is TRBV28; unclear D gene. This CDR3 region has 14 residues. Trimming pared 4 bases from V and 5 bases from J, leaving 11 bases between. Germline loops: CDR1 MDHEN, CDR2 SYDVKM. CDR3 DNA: TGTGCCAGCAGTTCCTCTAGCCCGAATGAAAAACTGTTTTTT. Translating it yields CASSSSSPNEKLFF. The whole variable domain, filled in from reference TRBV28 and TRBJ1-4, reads DVKVTQSSRYLVKRTGEKVFLECVQDMDHENMFWYRQDPGLGLRLIYFSYDVKMKEKGDIPEGYSVSREKKERFSLILESASTNQTSMYLCASSSSSPNEKLFFGSGTQLSVL.

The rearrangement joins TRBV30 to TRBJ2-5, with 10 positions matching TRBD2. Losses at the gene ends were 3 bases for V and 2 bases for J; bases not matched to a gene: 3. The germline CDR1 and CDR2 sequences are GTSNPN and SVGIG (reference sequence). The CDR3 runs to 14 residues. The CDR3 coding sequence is TGTGCCTGGAGACTAGCGGGGCCACAAGAGACCCAGTACTTC. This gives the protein CAWRLAGPQETQYF.